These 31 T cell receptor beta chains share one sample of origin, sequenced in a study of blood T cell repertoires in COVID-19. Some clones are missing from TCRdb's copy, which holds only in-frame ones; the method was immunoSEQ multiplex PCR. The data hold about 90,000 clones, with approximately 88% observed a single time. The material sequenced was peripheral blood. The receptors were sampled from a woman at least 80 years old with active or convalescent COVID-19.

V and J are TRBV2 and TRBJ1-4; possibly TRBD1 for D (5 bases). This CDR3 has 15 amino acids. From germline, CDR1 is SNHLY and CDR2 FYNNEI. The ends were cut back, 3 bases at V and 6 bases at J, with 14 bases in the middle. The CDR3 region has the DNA TGTGCCAGCAGTGAGTTCGGGGGTGGAGATGAAAAACTGTTTTTT. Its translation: CASSEFGGGDEKLFF.

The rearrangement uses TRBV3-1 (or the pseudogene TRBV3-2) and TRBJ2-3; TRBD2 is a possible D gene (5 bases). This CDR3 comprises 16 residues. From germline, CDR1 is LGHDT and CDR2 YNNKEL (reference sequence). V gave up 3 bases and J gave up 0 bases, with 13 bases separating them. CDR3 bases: TGTGCCAGCAGCCATCAGCGGCCGACTAGCACAGATACGCAGTATTTT. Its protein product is CASSHQRPTSTDTQYF.

CDR3 DNA sequence: TGTGCCAGCAGCAGGGACAGGGGCTGGGAAAAACTGTTTTTT. It codes for CASSRDRGWEKLFF. The rearrangement joins TRBV11-2 to TRBJ1-4; the match to TRBD1 covers 10 bases. The CDR3 is 14 residues long. The V gene end was trimmed by 5 bases and the J gene end by 8 bases; junction bases not matched to a gene: 5. In germline, CDR1 is SGHAT, CDR2 FQNNGV.

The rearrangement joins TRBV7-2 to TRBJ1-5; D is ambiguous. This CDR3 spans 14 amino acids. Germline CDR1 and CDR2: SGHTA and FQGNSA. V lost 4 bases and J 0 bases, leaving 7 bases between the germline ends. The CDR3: CASSYQFSNQPQHF. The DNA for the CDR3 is TGTGCCAGCAGCTATCAATTTAGCAATCAGCCCCAGCATTTT.

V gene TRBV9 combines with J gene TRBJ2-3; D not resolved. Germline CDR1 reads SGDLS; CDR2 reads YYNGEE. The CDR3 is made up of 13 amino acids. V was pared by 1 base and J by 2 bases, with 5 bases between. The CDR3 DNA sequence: TGTGCCAGCAGCGTAAGCCCCACAGATACGCAGTATTTT. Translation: CASSVSPTDTQYF. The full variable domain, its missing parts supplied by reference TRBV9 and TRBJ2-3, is DSGVTQTPKHLITATGQRVTLRCSPRSGDLSVYWYQQSLDQGLQFLIQYYNGEERAKGNILERFSAQQFPDLHSELNLSSLELGDSALYFCASSVSPTDTQYFGPGTRLTVL.

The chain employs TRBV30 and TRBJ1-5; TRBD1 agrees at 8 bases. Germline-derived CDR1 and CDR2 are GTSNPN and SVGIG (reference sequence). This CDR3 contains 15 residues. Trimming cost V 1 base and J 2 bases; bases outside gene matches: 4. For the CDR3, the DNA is TGTGCCTGGAGTGCTGGACAGGGTCGCAATCAGCCCCAGCATTTT. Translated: CAWSAGQGRNQPQHF.

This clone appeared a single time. The CDR3 sequence is CASSFTRDTKDTIYF. DNA of the CDR3: TGCGCCAGCAGCTTCACCCGGGACACGAAAGACACCATATATTTT. This chain uses TRBV5-1 with TRBJ1-3; the D gene is possibly TRBD1 (6 bases). V was trimmed by 2 bases and J by 8 bases, leaving 17 bases between them. The CDR3 covers 15 residues. Germline CDR1 SGHRS, CDR2 YFSETQ.

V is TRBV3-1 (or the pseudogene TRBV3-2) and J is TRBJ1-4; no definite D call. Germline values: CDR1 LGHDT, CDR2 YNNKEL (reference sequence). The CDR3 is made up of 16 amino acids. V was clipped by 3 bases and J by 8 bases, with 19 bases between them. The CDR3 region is CASSHVRGSGDEKLFF. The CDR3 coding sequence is TGTGCCAGCAGCCATGTTCGCGGGAGTGGCGACGAAAAACTGTTTTTT.

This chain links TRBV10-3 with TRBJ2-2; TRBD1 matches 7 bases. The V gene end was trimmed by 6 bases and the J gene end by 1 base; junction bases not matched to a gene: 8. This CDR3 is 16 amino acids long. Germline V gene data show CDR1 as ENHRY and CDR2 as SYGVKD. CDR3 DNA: TGTGCCATCAGGAACGGACAGGTGGAGAACACCGGGGAGCTGTTTTTT. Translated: CAIRNGQVENTGELFF.

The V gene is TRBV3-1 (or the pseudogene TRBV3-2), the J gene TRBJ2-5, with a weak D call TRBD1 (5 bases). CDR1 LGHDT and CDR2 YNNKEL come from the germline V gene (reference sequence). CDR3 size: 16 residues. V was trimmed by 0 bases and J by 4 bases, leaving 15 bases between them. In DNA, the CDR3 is TGTGCCAGCAGCCAAGATGTCCAGGGCTTAGGAGAGACCCAGTACTTC. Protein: CASSQDVQGLGETQYF.

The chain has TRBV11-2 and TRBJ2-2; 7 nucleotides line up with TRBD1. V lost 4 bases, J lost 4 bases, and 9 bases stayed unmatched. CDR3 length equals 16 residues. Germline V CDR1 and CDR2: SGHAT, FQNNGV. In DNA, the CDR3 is TGTGCCAGCAGCTCACCCACAGGGGTGGTCACCGGGGAGCTGTTTTTT. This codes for CASSSPTGVVTGELFF.

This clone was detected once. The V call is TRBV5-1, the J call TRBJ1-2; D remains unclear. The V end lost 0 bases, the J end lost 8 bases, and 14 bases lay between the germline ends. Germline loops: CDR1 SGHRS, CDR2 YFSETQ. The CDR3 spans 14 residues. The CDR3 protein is CASSLDRFSGGYTF. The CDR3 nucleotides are TGCGCCAGCAGCTTGGATCGATTTTCGGGGGGCTACACCTTC.

The DNA for the CDR3 is TGCGCCAGCAGCCAATATTCTAGCGGAAGCTCCTACAATGAGCAGTTCTTC. It translates to CASSQYSSGSSYNEQFF. The J gene is TRBJ2-1, the V gene TRBV4-3, with 7 positions matching TRBD2. The junction had 7 bases not matched to a gene; V was cut back by 2 bases and J by 0 bases. The CDR3 loop spans 17 amino acids. The germline CDR1 and CDR2 sequences are LGHNA and YSLEER.

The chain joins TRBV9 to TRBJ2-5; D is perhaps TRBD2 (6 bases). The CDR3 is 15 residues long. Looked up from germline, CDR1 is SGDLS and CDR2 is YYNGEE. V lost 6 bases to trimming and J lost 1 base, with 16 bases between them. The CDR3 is CASTSSAGLQETQYF. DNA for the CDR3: TGTGCCAGCACCTCATCCGCGGGGCTCCAAGAGACCCAGTACTTC.

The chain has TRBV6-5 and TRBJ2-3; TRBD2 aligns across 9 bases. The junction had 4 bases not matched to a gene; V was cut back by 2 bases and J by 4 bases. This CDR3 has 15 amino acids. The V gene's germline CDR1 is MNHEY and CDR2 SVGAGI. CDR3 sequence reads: CASSYGLARADTQYF. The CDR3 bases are TGTGCCAGCAGTTACGGACTAGCGAGGGCAGATACGCAGTATTTT.

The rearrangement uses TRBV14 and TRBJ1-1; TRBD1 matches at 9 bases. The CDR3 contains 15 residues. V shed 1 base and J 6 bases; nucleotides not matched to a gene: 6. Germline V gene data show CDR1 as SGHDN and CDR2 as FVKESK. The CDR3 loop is CASSQVPGQGAEAFF. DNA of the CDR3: TGTGCCAGCAGCCAAGTCCCGGGACAGGGCGCTGAAGCTTTCTTT.

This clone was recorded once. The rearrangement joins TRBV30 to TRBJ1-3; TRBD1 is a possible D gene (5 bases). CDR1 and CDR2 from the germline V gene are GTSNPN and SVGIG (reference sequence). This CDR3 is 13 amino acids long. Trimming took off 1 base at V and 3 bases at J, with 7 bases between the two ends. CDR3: CAWSGGVGNTIYF. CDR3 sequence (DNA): TGTGCCTGGAGTGGGGGGGTTGGAAACACCATATATTTT.

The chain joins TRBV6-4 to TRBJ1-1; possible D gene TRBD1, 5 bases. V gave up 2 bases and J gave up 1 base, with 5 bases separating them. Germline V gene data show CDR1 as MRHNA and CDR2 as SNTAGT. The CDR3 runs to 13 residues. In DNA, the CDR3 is TGTGCCAGCAGTGACGGGGCGAACACTGAAGCTTTCTTT. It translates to CASSDGANTEAFF.

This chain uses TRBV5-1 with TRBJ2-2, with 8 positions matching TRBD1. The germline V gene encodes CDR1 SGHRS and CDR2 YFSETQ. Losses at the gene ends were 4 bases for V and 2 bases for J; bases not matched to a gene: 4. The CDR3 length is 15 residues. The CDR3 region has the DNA TGCGCCAGCAGCCTGACAGGGGTTAACACCGGGGAGCTGTTTTTT. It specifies CASSLTGVNTGELFF.

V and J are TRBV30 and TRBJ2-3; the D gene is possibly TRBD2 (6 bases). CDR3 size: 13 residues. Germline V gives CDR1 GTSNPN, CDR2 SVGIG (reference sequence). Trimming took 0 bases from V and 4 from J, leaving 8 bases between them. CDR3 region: CAWSVSGADTQYF. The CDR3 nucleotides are TGTGCCTGGAGTGTATCGGGGGCAGATACGCAGTATTTT. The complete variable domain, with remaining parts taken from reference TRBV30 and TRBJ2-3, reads SQTIHQWPATLVQPVGSPLSLECTVEGTSNPNLYWYRQAAGRGLQLLFYSVGIGQISSEVPQNLSASRPQDRQFILSSKKLLLSDSGFYLCAWSVSGADTQYFGPGTRLTVL.

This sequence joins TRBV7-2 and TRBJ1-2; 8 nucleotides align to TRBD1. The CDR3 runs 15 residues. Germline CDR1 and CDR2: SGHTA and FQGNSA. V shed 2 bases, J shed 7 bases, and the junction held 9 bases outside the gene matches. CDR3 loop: CASSLYERQGFGYTF. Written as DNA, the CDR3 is TGTGCCAGCAGCTTATATGAGCGACAGGGGTTTGGCTACACCTTC. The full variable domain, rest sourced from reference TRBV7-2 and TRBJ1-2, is GAGVSQSPSNKVTEKGKDVELRCDPISGHTALYWYRQSLGQGLEFLIYFQGNSAPDKSGLPSDRFSAERTGGSVSTLTIQRTQQEDSAVYLCASSLYERQGFGYTFGSGTRLTVV.

The CDR3 reads CASSIGGTGHDNEQFF. Written as DNA, the CDR3 is TGTGCCAGTAGTATCGGCGGGACAGGGCACGACAATGAGCAGTTCTTC. The rearrangement uses TRBV19 and TRBJ2-1; 9 bases line up with TRBD1. This CDR3 is built from 16 residues. V shed 3 bases and J 5 bases; nucleotides not matched to a gene: 8. Germline lookup yields CDR1 LNHDA and CDR2 SQIVND (reference sequence).

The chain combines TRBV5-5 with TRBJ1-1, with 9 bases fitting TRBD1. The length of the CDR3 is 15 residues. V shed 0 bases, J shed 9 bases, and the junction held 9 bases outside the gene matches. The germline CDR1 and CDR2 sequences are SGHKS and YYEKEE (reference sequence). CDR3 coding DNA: TGTGCCAGCAGCTTGGGGGGGACAGGGTCGGTGAAAGCTTTCTTT. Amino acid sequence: CASSLGGTGSVKAFF.

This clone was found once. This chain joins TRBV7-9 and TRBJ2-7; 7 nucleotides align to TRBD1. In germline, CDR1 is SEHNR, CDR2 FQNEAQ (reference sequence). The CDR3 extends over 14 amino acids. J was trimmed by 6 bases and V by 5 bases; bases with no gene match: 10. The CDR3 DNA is TGTGCCAGCAGCAATACCCGGGACAGAGCCGAGCAGTACTTC. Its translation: CASSNTRDRAEQYF. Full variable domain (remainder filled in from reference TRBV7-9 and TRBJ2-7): DTGVSQNPRHKITKRGQNVTFRCDPISEHNRLYWYRQTLGQGPEFLTYFQNEAQLEKSRLLSDRFSAERPKGSFSTLEIQRTEQGDSAMYLCASSNTRDRAEQYFGPGTRLTVT.

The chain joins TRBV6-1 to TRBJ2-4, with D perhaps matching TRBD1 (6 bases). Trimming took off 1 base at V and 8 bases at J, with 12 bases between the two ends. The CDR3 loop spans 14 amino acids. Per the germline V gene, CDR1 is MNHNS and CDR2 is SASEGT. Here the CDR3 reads CASSEGDIRDIQYF. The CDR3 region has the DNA TGTGCCAGCAGTGAAGGGGACATCAGGGACATTCAGTACTTC.

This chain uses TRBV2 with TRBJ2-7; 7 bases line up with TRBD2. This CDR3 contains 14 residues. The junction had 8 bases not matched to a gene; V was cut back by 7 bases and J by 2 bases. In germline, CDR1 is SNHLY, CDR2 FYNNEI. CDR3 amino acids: CASNRRESTYEQYF. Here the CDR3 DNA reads TGTGCCAGCAACAGGCGGGAGTCCACCTACGAGCAGTACTTC.

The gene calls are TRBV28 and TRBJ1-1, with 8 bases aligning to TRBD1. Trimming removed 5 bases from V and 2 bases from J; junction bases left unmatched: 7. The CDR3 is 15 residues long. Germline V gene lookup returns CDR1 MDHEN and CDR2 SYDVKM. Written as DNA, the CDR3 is TGTGCCAGCAGTATCGCAGGGGGCGGAAACACTGAAGCTTTCTTT. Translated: CASSIAGGGNTEAFF.

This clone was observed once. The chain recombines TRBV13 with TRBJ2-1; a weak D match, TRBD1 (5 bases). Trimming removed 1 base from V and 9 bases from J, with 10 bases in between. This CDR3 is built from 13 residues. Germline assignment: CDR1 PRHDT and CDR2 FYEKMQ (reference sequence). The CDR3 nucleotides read TGTGCCAGCAGCTTAGTAGGGGTAGGTGAGCAGTTCTTC. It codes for CASSLVGVGEQFF.

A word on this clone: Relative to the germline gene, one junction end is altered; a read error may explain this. CDR3 protein: CASSPGLAASTDTQYF. CDR3 nucleotide sequence: TGTGCTAGCAGCCCGGGACTAGCGGCTAGCACAGATACGCAGTATTTT. The V call is TRBV7-7, the J call TRBJ2-3; 11 positions match TRBD2. Germline loops: CDR1 SSHAT, CDR2 FNYEAQ (reference sequence). The CDR3 runs 16 residues.

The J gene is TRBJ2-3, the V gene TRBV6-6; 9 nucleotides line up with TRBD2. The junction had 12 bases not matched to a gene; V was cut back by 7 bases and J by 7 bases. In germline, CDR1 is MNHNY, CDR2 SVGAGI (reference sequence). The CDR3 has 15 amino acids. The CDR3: CASNLGGGGAYTQYF. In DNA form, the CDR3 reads TGTGCCAGCAATCTAGGAGGCGGGGGGGCGTATACGCAGTATTTT.

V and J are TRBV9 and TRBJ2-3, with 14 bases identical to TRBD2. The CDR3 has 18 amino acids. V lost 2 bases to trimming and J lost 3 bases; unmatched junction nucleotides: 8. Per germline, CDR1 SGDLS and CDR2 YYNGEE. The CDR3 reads CASSVELRTSGGTDTQYF. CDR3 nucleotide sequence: TGTGCCAGCAGCGTGGAACTAAGGACTAGCGGGGGGACAGATACGCAGTATTTT. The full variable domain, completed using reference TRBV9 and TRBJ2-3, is DSGVTQTPKHLITATGQRVTLRCSPRSGDLSVYWYQQSLDQGLQFLIQYYNGEERAKGNILERFSAQQFPDLHSELNLSSLELGDSALYFCASSVELRTSGGTDTQYFGPGTRLTVL.